This TCR beta chain was captured in a study of T cell repertoires in cytomegalovirus infection. Background on the study: Recently identified HLA-C-restricted and well-studied HLA-B-restricted CMV epitopes were used. Signatures in public TCR beta sequences pointed to both CMV infection and matching HLA type. General study results and limits: Across the ex vivo response, the dominant clonotypes were HLA-C-restricted CMV-specific TCR beta clonotypes.

Regarding this clonotype: The antigen is undetermined.

This CDR3 is built from 16 residues. Trimming cost V 0 bases and J 5 bases, with 14 bases left between them. From germline, CDR1 is SGHDN and CDR2 FVKESK. TCRdb re-called the reads through MiXCR, storing one row per CDR3 protein. The table lists fewer than 1,000,000 distinct CDR3 sequences, 25% to 40% of them singletons. The clonotype was recovered from a human donor in good health (CMV status not recorded). Some clones in this sample may be carry-over from other donors' samples. Source: cultured CD8+ T cells from PBMCs, taken from culture after CMV antigen stimulation. V usage is TRBV14 and J usage is TRBJ2-1; no clear D gene. CDR3 sequence (DNA): TGTGCCAGCAGCCAAGAATGGCGGCCGCTTAACAATGAGCAGTTCTTC. This translates into CASSQEWRPLNNEQFF.